This TCR beta chain was sequenced for a study of blood T cell repertoires in COVID-19. Study in general: Acute and convalescent COVID-19 samples came from the United States, Italy and Spain. In each case, the material was cDNA or gDNA derived from T cells, B-cell-depleted T cells, or PBMCs.

The authors' processing: Amplification of reference gene primers provided the estimated nucleated cell counts. Only in-frame clones appear in the TCRdb table, and some are missing; sequencing was by immunoSEQ multiplex PCR. V, J and clone size were drawn from that table, and D and trimming were deduced from the DNA. Altogether under 250,000 clones are present, almost 85% being singletons, with the ten largest covering about 5.1%. The germline V gene encodes CDR1 MNHEY and CDR2 SVGAGI. Trimming took off 0 bases at V and 8 bases at J, with 7 bases between the two ends. The CDR3 runs to 12 residues. Seattle researchers signed up patients amid active infection and tracked them longitudinally. This clone appeared once. The same CDR3 can be traced to other DNA sequences in this sample.

This clonotype was sampled from a man aged 45-60 years with COVID-19, enrolled during active disease. The material sequenced was peripheral blood. The rearrangement joins TRBV6-5 to TRBJ1-2; D possibly corresponds to TRBD1 (6 bases). The CDR3 loop reads CASSYSGGGYTF. The CDR3 nucleotides are TGTGCCAGCAGTTACTCAGGGGGAGGCTACACCTTC.